The 22 T cell receptor beta chains in this list originate from one sample, sequenced in a study of beta chain features in type 1 diabetes. Study-wide findings and caveats: Within each of all four CD4+ subsets, Type 1 diabetes patients had TCRB CDR3s that were moderately but significantly shorter.

Their antigen targets remain unknown. Investigators reverse transcribed all isolated RNA, so they sequenced expressed TCRB transcripts. Measured with immunoSEQ multiplex PCR; TCRdb has only the in-frame clones, and not every one. This table has under 300,000 clones, around 21% appearing once. Material: naive CD4+ T cells from blood. The receptors were gathered from a woman in her 40s with type 1 diabetes.

The sample holds a few counts of this clone. This sample includes further DNA sequences coding for the same CDR3. The rearrangement links TRBV4-3 to TRBJ1-5; 7 bases agree with TRBD1. Germline V gene lookup returns CDR1 LGHNA and CDR2 YSLEER. J was trimmed by 5 bases and V by 2 bases; bases with no gene match: 0. The length of the CDR3 is 13 residues. CDR3 nucleotide sequence: TGCGCCAGCAGCCAACAGGGGGATCAGCCCCAGCATTTT. The encoded protein is CASSQQGDQPQHF.

The V gene is TRBV5-6, the J gene TRBJ1-1, with 8 bases fitting TRBD1. V trimming: 0 bases; J trimming: 5 bases; junction bases outside the gene matches: 3. CDR1 and CDR2 from the germline V gene are SGHDT and YYEEEE. The length of the CDR3 is 14 residues. CDR3 coding DNA: TGTGCCAGCAGCTTGGGCCAGGGGGCAACTGAAGCTTTCTTT. It codes for CASSLGQGATEAFF.

The chain has TRBV29-1 and TRBJ2-3, with 13 bases that match TRBD2. The V and J ends lost 4 bases and 5 bases, in that order; junction bases with no gene match: 0. The CDR3 is 13 residues long. Germline V gene lookup returns CDR1 SQVTM and CDR2 ANQGSEA. Here the CDR3 reads CSVGLAGGDTQYF. The CDR3 coding sequence is TGCAGCGTTGGACTAGCGGGAGGAGATACGCAGTATTTT.

This clone appeared a few times. This chain connects TRBV5-8 to TRBJ2-7; D call uncertain. The CDR3 consists of 15 residues. Germline CDR1 SGHTS, CDR2 YDEGEE. V lost 0 bases and J 5 bases, leaving 15 bases between the germline ends. The CDR3 sequence: CASSLGLRGSNEQYF. As DNA, the CDR3 is TGTGCCAGCAGCTTGGGCCTTCGCGGATCCAACGAGCAGTACTTC.

The genes are TRBV28 and TRBJ2-7, with TRBD2 identical over 8 bases. Germline values: CDR1 MDHEN, CDR2 SYDVKM. The J segment lost 3 bases and the V segment lost 2 bases, leaving 6 bases of the junction unmatched. CDR3 length: 15 residues. For the CDR3, the DNA is TGTGCCAGCAGTTTACGGGGGGGAAGGGTCTACGAGCAGTACTTC. Translated, it gives CASSLRGGRVYEQYF.

The chain's CDR3 is CASRTGEKLFF. CDR3 bases: TGCGCCAGCAGGACAGGTGAAAAACTGTTTTTT. The chain combines TRBV5-1 with TRBJ1-4, with D perhaps matching TRBD1 (6 bases). Per germline, CDR1 SGHRS and CDR2 YFSETQ. The V end lost 5 bases, the J end lost 7 bases, and 6 bases lay between the germline ends. This CDR3 has 11 amino acids.

This clone was recorded once. The CDR3 sequence is CASSFGQGADQPQHF. CDR3 nucleotide sequence: TGCGCCAGCAGCTTTGGACAGGGTGCAGATCAGCCCCAGCATTTT. This chain connects TRBV5-1 to TRBJ1-5; TRBD1 matches at 8 bases. Germline CDR1 SGHRS, CDR2 YFSETQ. The J segment lost 5 bases and the V segment lost 2 bases, leaving 6 bases of the junction unmatched. This CDR3 spans 15 amino acids.

This clone was detected a few times. The rearrangement links TRBV7-9 to TRBJ2-7, with 8 bases lining up with TRBD2. Germline V gene data show CDR1 as SEHNR and CDR2 as FQNEAQ (reference sequence). V lost 2 bases and J lost 5; bases outside the gene matches: 8. CDR3 length: 15 amino acids. This chain's CDR3 is CASSLKEAGGHEQYF. In nucleotides, the CDR3 is TGTGCCAGCAGCTTAAAGGAGGCGGGAGGCCACGAGCAGTACTTC. Full variable domain (missing parts from reference TRBV7-9 and TRBJ2-7): DTGVSQNPRHKITKRGQNVTFRCDPISEHNRLYWYRQTLGQGPEFLTYFQNEAQLEKSRLLSDRFSAERPKGSFSTLEIQRTEQGDSAMYLCASSLKEAGGHEQYFGPGTRLTVT.

V and J are TRBV5-4 and TRBJ2-2, with a possible D match to TRBD1 (6 bases). Trimming removed 4 bases at V and 0 bases at J, with 19 bases between. In germline, CDR1 is SGHNT, CDR2 YYREEE (reference sequence). This CDR3 is built from 18 residues. CDR3 sequence reads: CASSRGGRQGPNTGELFF. CDR3 DNA: TGTGCCAGCAGCCGTGGGGGAAGGCAGGGGCCGAACACCGGGGAGCTGTTTTTT.

This clone was recorded a few times. The chain has TRBV9 and TRBJ1-4; no definite D call. Germline V gene data show CDR1 as SGDLS and CDR2 as YYNGEE. The CDR3 loop spans 16 amino acids. V gave up 3 bases and J gave up 2 bases, with 14 bases separating them. The CDR3 DNA reads TGTGCCAGCAGCGGGCCCGCGGAGGTGACTAATGAAAAACTGTTTTTT. The encoded protein is CASSGPAEVTNEKLFF.

The genes are TRBV9 and TRBJ1-2, with D uncertain. The CDR3 contains 14 residues. Germline CDR1 is SGDLS and CDR2 is YYNGEE. The germline V and J ends were trimmed by 0 bases and 1 base, with 7 bases remaining between them. The chain's CDR3 is CASSVATGNYGYTF. CDR3 DNA sequence: TGTGCCAGCAGCGTAGCAACGGGTAACTATGGCTACACCTTC.

V usage is TRBV14 and J usage is TRBJ2-7, with TRBD2 as a possible D gene (6 bases). This CDR3 comprises 14 residues. Trimming cost V 0 bases and J 7 bases, with 13 bases left between them. The germline gives CDR1 SGHDN, CDR2 FVKESK. The CDR3 here is CASSQDDPAGEQYF. CDR3 sequence (DNA): TGTGCCAGCAGCCAAGATGATCCGGCGGGGGAGCAGTACTTC.

The V call is TRBV7-9, the J call TRBJ1-2; TRBD1 matches at 7 bases. The CDR3 has 15 amino acids. CDR1 is SEHNR and CDR2 is FQNEAQ in the germline V gene (reference sequence). V trimming: 0 bases; J trimming: 3 bases; junction bases outside the gene matches: 4. The CDR3 sequence: CASSLAGTEYYGYTF. The DNA of the CDR3 is TGTGCCAGCAGCTTAGCGGGGACAGAATACTATGGCTACACCTTC. The entire variable domain, with the rest obtained from reference TRBV7-9 and TRBJ1-2, is as follows: DTGVSQNPRHKITKRGQNVTFRCDPISEHNRLYWYRQTLGQGPEFLTYFQNEAQLEKSRLLSDRFSAERPKGSFSTLEIQRTEQGDSAMYLCASSLAGTEYYGYTFGSGTRLTVV.

This clone was seen a few times. The rearrangement joins TRBV29-1 to TRBJ1-1, with TRBD1 as a possible D gene (5 bases). This CDR3 region has 13 residues. The V gene's germline CDR1 is SQVTM and CDR2 ANQGSEA. Trimming cost V 1 base and J 4 bases, with 10 bases left between them. CDR3: CSVEGSGGTEAFF. The CDR3 coding sequence is TGCAGCGTTGAAGGGTCCGGGGGCACTGAAGCTTTCTTT.

V and J are TRBV28 and TRBJ1-3; no reliable D call. The CDR3 length is 17 residues. In germline, CDR1 is MDHEN, CDR2 SYDVKM. Trimming removed 5 bases at V and 0 bases at J, with 17 bases between. CDR3 amino acids: CASSLNTRRGSGNTIYF. The CDR3 DNA reads as TGTGCCAGCAGTCTAAATACCCGACGAGGCTCTGGAAACACCATATATTTT.

This clone was seen a handful of times. The V gene is TRBV30, the J gene TRBJ1-2, with D possibly TRBD1 on 5 matching bases. Trimming stripped 4 bases from V and 2 bases from J, with 11 bases between. The CDR3 is 13 residues long. Germline V CDR1 and CDR2: GTSNPN, SVGIG (reference sequence). The CDR3 DNA follows: TGTGCCTGGACCGTGACAGAAAACTATGGCTACACCTTC. It encodes CAWTVTENYGYTF.

The rearrangement links TRBV28 to TRBJ1-5; 8 bases are shared with TRBD1. From germline, CDR1 is MDHEN and CDR2 SYDVKM. CDR3 size: 15 residues. Trimming cost V 2 bases and J 7 bases; bases outside gene matches: 7. This chain's CDR3 is CASSLAGGPTQPQHF. The DNA for the CDR3 is TGTGCCAGCAGTTTAGCAGGGGGCCCCACACAGCCCCAGCATTTT.

This clone appeared a few times. The chain employs TRBV5-1 and TRBJ2-3; tentative D call: TRBD2 (6 bases). V lost 0 bases, J lost 5 bases, and 13 bases lay in between. Germline V gene sequence: CDR1 SGHRS, CDR2 YFSETQ. The CDR3 is 15 amino acids. CDR3 bases: TGCGCCAGCAGCTTGGATCCGGGAGCCGTAGATACGCAGTATTTT. Its translation: CASSLDPGAVDTQYF.

The chain carries TRBV9 and TRBJ2-1; a possible D gene is TRBD1 (5 bases). The length of the CDR3 is 15 residues. The germline V gene encodes CDR1 SGDLS and CDR2 YYNGEE. Trimming removed 2 bases at V and 3 bases at J, with 12 bases between. CDR3 DNA: TGTGCCAGCAGCGTCAGGGAACGTCTCTACAATGAGCAGTTCTTC. Translated, it gives CASSVRERLYNEQFF.

This clone was observed a few times. This chain links TRBV28 with TRBJ1-4; TRBD1 matches 8 bases. The CDR3 totals 13 residues. CDR1 and CDR2 from the germline V gene are MDHEN and SYDVKM. Unmatched junction bases numbered 6, after V lost 8 bases and J lost 7 bases. The CDR3 nucleotides read TGTGCCAGCCACGACAGGGGCGGTGAAAAACTGTTTTTT. It is translated as CASHDRGGEKLFF.

The rearrangement links TRBV29-1 to TRBJ1-1; D uncertain. CDR1 SQVTM and CDR2 ANQGSEA come from the germline V gene. V lost 4 bases to trimming and J lost 4 bases, with 10 bases between them. This CDR3 is 12 amino acids long. The CDR3 region is CSVVRGSTEAFF. DNA of the CDR3: TGCAGCGTTGTCCGGGGAAGCACTGAAGCTTTCTTT.

The rearrangement joins TRBV2 to TRBJ2-1; 9 positions match TRBD2. Germline V lookup: CDR1 SNHLY, CDR2 FYNNEI. The junction had 10 bases not matched to a gene; V was cut back by 5 bases and J by 8 bases. The CDR3 totals 15 residues. CDR3 protein: CASSLLAGAVHEQFF. Written as DNA, the CDR3 is TGTGCCAGCAGTCTCTTAGCGGGAGCGGTCCATGAGCAGTTCTTC.